The entry below gives a single TCR beta chain sequence along with its context. These data come from a study of blood T cell repertoires in COVID-19. About the study: T cells, B-cell-depleted T cells, or PBMCs supplied cDNA or gDNA.

In the original processing: Estimation of nucleated cell counts was performed using reference gene primer amplification. Using immunoSEQ multiplex PCR, the repertoire was profiled, and TCRdb retains in-frame clones only, with some absent. V and J calls plus clone size are reproduced from that table; the DNA served to infer D and trimming. The repertoire holds roughly 25,000 clones, with 90% as singletons. V shed 3 bases, J shed 4 bases, and the junction held 2 bases outside the gene matches. This CDR3 comprises 15 residues. The germline CDR1 and CDR2 sequences are MNHEY and SMNVEV (reference sequence).

This TCR was sampled from a human donor in a cohort sampled during active COVID-19. This chain links TRBV27 with TRBJ2-3, with 12 bases that match TRBD2. Sequenced sample: peripheral blood. This CDR3 reads CASSLTSGSSDTQYF. The CDR3 DNA follows: TGTGCCAGCAGTTTGACTAGCGGGAGTTCAGATACGCAGTATTTT.